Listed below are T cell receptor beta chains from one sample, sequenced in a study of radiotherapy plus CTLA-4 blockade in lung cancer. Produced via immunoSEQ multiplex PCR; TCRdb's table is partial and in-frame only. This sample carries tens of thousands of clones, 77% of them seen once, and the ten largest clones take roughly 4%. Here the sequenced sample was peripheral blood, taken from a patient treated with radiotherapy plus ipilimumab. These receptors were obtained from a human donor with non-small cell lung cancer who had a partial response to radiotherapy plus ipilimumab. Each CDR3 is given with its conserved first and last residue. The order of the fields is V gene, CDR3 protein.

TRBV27	CASSSGQGAWGYTF
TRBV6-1	CASSEANQGARYTQYF
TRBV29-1	CSVGQDQETQYF
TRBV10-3	CAISNGATGYGYTF
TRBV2	CASSFDREATGELFF
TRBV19	CASSMAGVDQPQHF
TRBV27	CASSLLGGPSNQPQHF
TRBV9	CASSVEGQPNQPQHF
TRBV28	CASSPYTGTSGYPSTDTQYF
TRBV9	CASSSRTSGYNEQFF
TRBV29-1	CSAGDGSGYGYTF
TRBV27	CASSLRGLGTNEKLFF
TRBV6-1	CASSQQGTAETQYF
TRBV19	CASSILTGPGANVLTF
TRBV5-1	CASSLVPGQTSYGYTF
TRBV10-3	CAISESFTPTGGNYEQYF
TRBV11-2	CASSLKTDSYEQYF
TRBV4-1	CASSQPGKAFF
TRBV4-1	CASSQDPAGGNTIYF
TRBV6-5	CASSYTVDEKLFF
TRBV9	CASSGPSTFSGNTIYF
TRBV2	CASSEGAIENQPQHF
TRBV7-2	CASRPRGLVVNEQFF
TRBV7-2	CASSPRRVRNEKLFF
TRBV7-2	CASSGAGPPATNEKLFF
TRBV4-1	CASSQEHSGFGYTF
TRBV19	CASEDGGLGNQPQHF
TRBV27	CASSPLDMPVVSYEQYF
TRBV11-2	CASSLRPAATNEKLFF
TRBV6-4	CASSPLMAPNSPLHF
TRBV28	CASSLTGGAETQYF
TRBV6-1	CASSEGRQGGQPQHF
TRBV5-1	CASRHNSGSYGYTF
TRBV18	CASSPRGGRNTIYF
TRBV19	CASSIGTGSYEQYF
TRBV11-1	CASSPPGQVVSEQFF
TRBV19	CASSIQSYNSPLHF